A single sample gave rise to the 10 T cell receptor beta chains below, sequenced in a study of beta chain features in type 1 diabetes. Expressed TCRB transcripts were sequenced because the entire RNA isolate underwent reverse transcription. Clones were read by immunoSEQ multiplex PCR, and TCRdb kept only the in-frame ones, dropping some. The table has around 58,000 clones, approximately 59% seen once; the top ten hold about 2.2%. The specimen sequenced was Tregs from blood. All receptors come from a woman in her late teens or twenties in good health.

The sample holds a few counts of this clone. This chain connects TRBV29-1 to TRBJ1-2, with a weak D call TRBD1 (5 bases). Germline lookup yields CDR1 SQVTM and CDR2 ANQGSEA. The ends were cut back, 5 bases at V and 7 bases at J, with 23 bases in the middle. The CDR3 totals 15 residues. As DNA, the CDR3 is TGCAGCGTTTCCATCATGCTCCCAGGGTCAGGTGGCTACACCTTC. Translation gives CSVSIMLPGSGGYTF. The full variable domain, with the rest looked up from reference TRBV29-1 and TRBJ1-2, is SAVISQKPSRDICQRGTSLTIQCQVDSQVTMMFWYRQQPGQSLTLIATANQGSEATYESGFVIDKFPISRPNLTFSTLTVSNMSPEDSSIYLCSVSIMLPGSGGYTFGSGTRLTVV.

The V call is TRBV5-1, the J call TRBJ2-2, with 7 positions matching TRBD1. The junction had 8 bases not matched to a gene; V was cut back by 3 bases and J by 6 bases. The CDR3 runs 15 residues. Germline V gene sequence: CDR1 SGHRS, CDR2 YFSETQ. CDR3 coding DNA: TGCGCCAGCAGCTCAACGACAGGGTCCGCCGGGGAGCTGTTTTTT. Translated, it gives CASSSTTGSAGELFF. Full variable domain (outside the CDR3, taken from reference TRBV5-1 and TRBJ2-2): KAGVTQTPRYLIKTRGQQVTLSCSPISGHRSVSWYQQTPGQGLQFLFEYFSETQRNKGNFPGRFSGRQFSNSRSEMNVSTLELGDSALYLCASSSTTGSAGELFFGEGSRLTVL.

This rearrangement joins TRBV5-1 to TRBJ2-6, with 7 bases identical to TRBD1. Germline loops: CDR1 SGHRS, CDR2 YFSETQ. The V and J ends lost 10 bases and 0 bases, in that order; junction bases with no gene match: 10. The CDR3 covers 16 residues. The CDR3 reads CASRAQGTSGANVLTF. Here the CDR3 DNA reads TGCGCCTCTAGGGCACAGGGGACCTCTGGGGCCAACGTCCTGACTTTC. The variable domain in full, with the rest retrieved from reference TRBV5-1 and TRBJ2-6, is KAGVTQTPRYLIKTRGQQVTLSCSPISGHRSVSWYQQTPGQGLQFLFEYFSETQRNKGNFPGRFSGRQFSNSRSEMNVSTLELGDSALYLCASRAQGTSGANVLTFGAGSRLTVL.

This clone has a handful of counts. The rearrangement links TRBV9 to TRBJ2-7; 9 bases are a match to TRBD2. The J segment lost 1 base and the V segment lost 0 bases, leaving 11 bases of the junction unmatched. This CDR3 comprises 18 residues. Germline CDR1 reads SGDLS; CDR2 reads YYNGEE. As DNA, the CDR3 is TGTGCCAGCAGCGTAGGGATTAGCGGGAGATACAGTTCCTACGAGCAGTACTTC. Translation gives CASSVGISGRYSSYEQYF. Looking up the rest from reference TRBV9 and TRBJ2-7 gives the full variable domain: DSGVTQTPKHLITATGQRVTLRCSPRSGDLSVYWYQQSLDQGLQFLIQYYNGEERAKGNILERFSAQQFPDLHSELNLSSLELGDSALYFCASSVGISGRYSSYEQYFGPGTRLTVT.

The rearrangement uses TRBV18 and TRBJ1-2; D might be TRBD1 (6 bases). Between the trimmed V and J ends, which lost 6 bases and 5 bases, there was a span of 22 bases. The V gene's germline CDR1 is KGHSH and CDR2 LQKENI. The CDR3 is made up of 16 amino acids. Written as DNA, the CDR3 is TGTGCCAGCTCGTATGGGGGCTCTAAGCCCAAATATGGCTACACCTTC. Its translation is CASSYGGSKPKYGYTF.

The chain combines TRBV5-1 with TRBJ1-1; D is uncertain. V gave up 7 bases and J gave up 1 base, with 11 bases separating them. The CDR3 totals 13 residues. Germline CDR1 reads SGHRS; CDR2 reads YFSETQ. Here the CDR3 DNA reads TGCGCCAGCGTGGGCTACCGGAACACTGAAGCTTTCTTT. Translating it yields CASVGYRNTEAFF.

In its sample, this clone was seen once. This chain links TRBV18 with TRBJ2-1, with 11 bases fitting TRBD2. The junction had 10 bases not matched to a gene; V was cut back by 2 bases and J by 10 bases. CDR1 is KGHSH and CDR2 is LQKENI in the germline V gene. The CDR3 consists of 16 residues. CDR3 DNA: TGTGCCAGCTCACCAGGCTTGACTAGCGGGGATCGCGAGCAGTTCTTC. It encodes CASSPGLTSGDREQFF.

This chain uses TRBV18 with TRBJ1-2; 7 bases align to TRBD1. The germline gives CDR1 KGHSH, CDR2 LQKENI. Unmatched junction bases numbered 5, after V lost 1 base and J lost 6 bases. The CDR3 has 14 residues. The CDR3 DNA sequence: TGTGCCAGCTCACCACTTAGACAGGGAGATGGCTACACCTTC. It translates to CASSPLRQGDGYTF.

This chain uses TRBV19 with TRBJ1-5; D perhaps matches TRBD1 (5 bases). There are 14 residues in the CDR3. Germline CDR1 and CDR2: LNHDA and SQIVND (reference sequence). The V and J ends lost 5 bases and 5 bases respectively, with 13 bases between them. The CDR3 loop reads CASSVGRAYQPQHF. CDR3 nucleotides: TGTGCCAGTAGTGTGGGCAGGGCTTATCAGCCCCAGCATTTT.

In this sample, this clone turned up a few times. The chain combines TRBV23-1 with TRBJ1-4, with D unresolved. TRBV23-1 is sorted into the ORF group, with uncertain function. V was shortened by 4 bases and J by 0 bases, with 12 bases between the two germline ends. CDR3 length equals 16 residues. CDR3 DNA: TGCGCCAGCAGTCCTTTTGACGGGGCAACTAATGAAAAACTGTTTTTT. The encoded protein is CASSPFDGATNEKLFF.